One T cell receptor beta chain is described in this entry. Its target is unknown. The data were taken from a study of post-analysis software for immune sequencing data. Study results and limitations: Patients used about five TRBV segments, including TRBV5-6, TRBV5-1 and TRBV20-1, more often than controls.

CDR3 length equals 15 residues. V was cut by 0 bases and J by 0 bases, with 6 bases left in between. The germline gives CDR1 MNHEY, CDR2 SVGEGT. The TCR beta cDNA libraries contained unique molecular identifiers. From the PCR reads, TCRdb called clonotypes with MiXCR, one entry per CDR3 protein. The sample holds approximately 730,000 distinct CDR3 sequences, 35% to 55% seen once. This TCR derives from a girl aged 5-17 years with multiple sclerosis. The rearrangement joins TRBV6-2 or TRBV6-3 to TRBJ1-5; D unresolved. The sample consisted of blood. CDR3 region: CASSYSKISNQPQHF. Written as DNA, the CDR3 is TGTGCCAGCAGTTACTCGAAGATTAGCAATCAGCCCCAGCATTTT.